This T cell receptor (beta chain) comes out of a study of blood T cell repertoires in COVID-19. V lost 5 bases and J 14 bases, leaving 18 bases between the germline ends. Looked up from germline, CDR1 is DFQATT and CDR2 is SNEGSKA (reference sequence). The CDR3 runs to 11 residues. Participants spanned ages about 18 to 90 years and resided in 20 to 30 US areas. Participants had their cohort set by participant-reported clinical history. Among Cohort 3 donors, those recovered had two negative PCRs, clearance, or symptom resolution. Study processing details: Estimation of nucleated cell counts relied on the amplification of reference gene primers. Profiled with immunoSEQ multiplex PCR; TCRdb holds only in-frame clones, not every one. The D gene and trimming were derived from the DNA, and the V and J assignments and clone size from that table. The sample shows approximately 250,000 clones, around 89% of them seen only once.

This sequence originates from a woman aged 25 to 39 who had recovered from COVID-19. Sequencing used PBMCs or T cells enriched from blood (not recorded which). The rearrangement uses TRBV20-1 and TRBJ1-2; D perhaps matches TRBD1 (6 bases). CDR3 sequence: CSAPPGQSFTF. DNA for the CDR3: TGCAGTGCTCCTCCGGGACAAAGCTTTACCTTC.